This is a list of T cell receptor beta chains from one sample in a study of blood T cell repertoires in COVID-19. TCRdb keeps only in-frame clones here, not all; method: immunoSEQ multiplex PCR. The data hold hundreds of thousands of clones, with 89% observed a single time. The sequenced sample consisted of peripheral blood. These receptors all come from a man aged 35-49 years with acute or convalescent COVID-19. CDR3s include the opening cysteine and the closing phenylalanine or tryptophan.

TRBV24-1,TRBJ2-3,CATSDFNRGSSTDTQYF
TRBV5-6,TRBJ1-3,CASSGRDRGRGNTIYF
TRBV7-7,TRBJ2-2,CASSLGPGGLNTGELFF
TRBV7-2,TRBJ1-5,CASSEGRQPQHF
TRBV5-6,TRBJ1-1,CASSGPEWEAFF
TRBV6-5,TRBJ1-1,CASRRQGSTEAFF
TRBV5-5,TRBJ1-3,CASSLEGLRRNTIYF
TRBV6-5,TRBJ2-3,CASSYRTGTSTDTQYF
TRBV28,TRBJ1-2,CASGKGDTNYGYTF
TRBV28,TRBJ1-5,CASSPGTGESNQPQHF
TRBV5-1,TRBJ1-5,CASSTGQGGDQPQHF
TRBV5-1,TRBJ2-3,CASSLVTGRETDTQYF
TRBV4-1,TRBJ1-1,CASSTTADTEAFF
TRBV6-5,TRBJ1-1,CASSYTGQNTEAFF
TRBV10-1,TRBJ2-1,CASSESQGRYNEQFF
TRBV7-2,TRBJ2-2,CASSNRQANTGELFF
TRBV6-1,TRBJ2-1,CASSDGRTNEQFF
TRBV29-1,TRBJ2-7,CSVEVTSGSYEQYF
TRBV27,TRBJ2-4,CASIVAGTKNIQYF
TRBV19,TRBJ1-1,CASSSDRRNTEAFF
TRBV3-1/TRBV3-2,TRBJ2-1,CASSHSLIGLAGESSYNEQFF
TRBV27,TRBJ2-7,CASSRSGTGVSYEQYF
TRBV28,TRBJ1-2,CASSFQRDTGYTF
TRBV30,TRBJ2-3,CAWSIGLNTDTQYF
TRBV5-4,TRBJ2-7,CASRPWTGSSYEQYF
TRBV6-5,TRBJ2-7,CASSYLAGEGKQYF
TRBV7-2,TRBJ1-5,CASSRQGQPQHF
TRBV4-1,TRBJ1-5,CASSQGTGGFQPQHF
TRBV11-1,TRBJ2-1,CASSRLGGANEQFF
TRBV6-5,TRBJ2-1,CASSPSGGPNNEQFF
TRBV4-2,TRBJ1-3,CASSQGPPQGFSGNTIYF
TRBV28,TRBJ1-2,CASSSTGNNYGYTF
TRBV30,TRBJ1-2,CAWSERNYGYTF
TRBV7-2,TRBJ1-4,CASSLNAGDNEKLFF
TRBV7-2,TRBJ2-1,CASSLISGGNSGEQFF
TRBV7-2,TRBJ2-2,CASSPGQVNTGELFF
TRBV28,TRBJ2-7,CASSPTGRYEQYF
TRBV6-5,TRBJ1-1,CASTSRGFFRTEAFF
TRBV13,TRBJ2-5,CASSLGMRIQETQYF
TRBV27,TRBJ1-3,CASSLFSGGGNTIYF
TRBV6-5,TRBJ2-7,CASSYVTGGRYEQYF
TRBV6-2/TRBV6-3,TRBJ2-5,CASSYLAGRETQYF
TRBV6-5,TRBJ1-4,CASSYDRDNEKLFF
TRBV7-2,TRBJ2-7,CASSSHPRYEQYF
TRBV4-1,TRBJ1-4,CASSRGRTGFGEDEKLFF
TRBV2,TRBJ2-5,CASSAGSHQETQYF
TRBV7-6,TRBJ2-5,CASSSRSGQIWGETQYF
TRBV19,TRBJ2-2,CASSIEDRGITGELFF
TRBV13,TRBJ1-2,CASMSGSVYGYTF
TRBV7-9,TRBJ2-1,CASSLALDGEQFF
TRBV28,TRBJ1-2,CASSLAGGSYGYTF